This T cell receptor (beta chain) was observed in a study of T cells in Graves' hyperthyroidism and ophthalmopathy. In its sample, this clonotype was seen many times. Its cognate antigen is unknown. Regions amplified from RNA transcripts were the TCR beta CDR3 regions. Researchers ran a first-round RT-PCR on the TCR CDR3 using the HTBI primer set. Using its own MiXCR run on the multiplex PCR reads, TCRdb lists one record per CDR3 protein. The repertoire includes 350,000 to 400,000 distinct CDR3 sequences, 14% to 15% of them detected once, and about 31% sits in the top ten. Germline V gene lookup returns CDR1 MNHEY and CDR2 SMNVEV (reference sequence). V lost 5 bases and J lost 11; bases outside the gene matches: 20. The CDR3 loop spans 16 amino acids. Investigators excluded patients with uncontrolled infection, other autoimmune disease, pregnancy or lactation. Thyroid ultrasound, orbital computed tomography, clinical symptoms, and serum thyroxine and TRAb underpinned diagnoses.

Overall study results and limits: Ophthalmopathy was predicted by the model a median of 6.5 months ahead of onset.

The chain recombines TRBV27 with TRBJ1-2; 7 nucleotides match TRBD1. The sequenced sample consisted of blood. The clonotype was recovered from a woman in her twenties or thirties with Graves' hyperthyroidism. The CDR3 loop reads CASSQTTWADRVRYTF. The CDR3 nucleotides read TGTGCCAGCAGTCAAACAACCTGGGCAGACAGGGTCCGGTACACCTTC.